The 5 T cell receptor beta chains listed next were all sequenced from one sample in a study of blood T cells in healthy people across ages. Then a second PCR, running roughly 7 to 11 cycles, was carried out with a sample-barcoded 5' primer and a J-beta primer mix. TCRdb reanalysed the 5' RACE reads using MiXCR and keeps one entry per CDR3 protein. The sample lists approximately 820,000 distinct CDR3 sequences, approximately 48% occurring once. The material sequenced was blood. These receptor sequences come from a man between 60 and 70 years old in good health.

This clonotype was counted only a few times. The CDR3: CASSPSMSSYNEQFF. The CDR3 region has the DNA TGTGCCAGCAGCCCCAGCATGAGCTCCTACAATGAGCAGTTCTTC. The genes are TRBV7-9 and TRBJ2-1, with D unclear. Trimming cost V 5 bases and J 0 bases, with 11 bases left between them. Germline V gives CDR1 SEHNR, CDR2 FQNEAQ (reference sequence). This CDR3 is 15 amino acids long. Combining the CDR3 with reference TRBV7-9 and TRBJ2-1 gives the whole variable domain DTGVSQNPRHKITKRGQNVTFRCDPISEHNRLYWYRQTLGQGPEFLTYFQNEAQLEKSRLLSDRFSAERPKGSFSTLEIQRTEQGDSAMYLCASSPSMSSYNEQFFGPGTRLTVL.

The CDR3 spells CATSRYGSNEQYF. Written as DNA, the CDR3 is TGTGCCACCAGCAGGTACGGGAGTAACGAGCAGTACTTC. The V call is TRBV15, the J call TRBJ2-7, with a tentative D call TRBD2 (6 bases). This CDR3 is 13 amino acids long. CDR1 is LNHNV, CDR2 YYDKDF, per germline (reference sequence). V gave up 3 bases and J gave up 5 bases, with 11 bases separating them.

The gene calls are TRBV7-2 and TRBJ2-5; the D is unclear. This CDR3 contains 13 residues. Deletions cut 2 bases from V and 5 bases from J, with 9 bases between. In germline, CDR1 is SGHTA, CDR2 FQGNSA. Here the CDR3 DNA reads TGTGCCAGCAGCTTAAGCCTCGGTGAGACCCAGTACTTC. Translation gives CASSLSLGETQYF.

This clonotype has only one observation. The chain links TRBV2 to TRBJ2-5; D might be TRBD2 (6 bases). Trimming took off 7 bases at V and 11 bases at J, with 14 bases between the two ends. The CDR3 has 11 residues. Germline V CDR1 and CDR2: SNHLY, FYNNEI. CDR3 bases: TGTGCCAGCAATGGCTACCGGGAGCAGTACTTC. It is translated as CASNGYREQYF.

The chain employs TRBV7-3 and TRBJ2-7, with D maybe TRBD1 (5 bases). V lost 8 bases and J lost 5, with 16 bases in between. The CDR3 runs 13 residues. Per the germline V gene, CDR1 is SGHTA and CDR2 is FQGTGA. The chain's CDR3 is CASATARGDEQYF. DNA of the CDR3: TGTGCCAGCGCAACCGCTAGGGGTGACGAGCAGTACTTC.